Below are 5 T cell receptor beta chains sequenced from a single sample in a study of early T cells in non-severe SARS-CoV-2 infection. From the 5' RACE reads, TCRdb called clonotypes with MiXCR, one entry per CDR3 protein. The data contain about 60,000 distinct CDR3 sequences, roughly 13% of them singletons. The specimen was whole blood. The source of these receptors is an adult who was a healthcare worker with PCR-confirmed SARS-CoV-2 infection or an uninfected control (not recorded which).

This clonotype occurred many times. The J gene is TRBJ1-1, the V gene TRBV11-2; D is unclear. The CDR3 has 14 amino acids. CDR1 is SGHAT and CDR2 is FQNNGV in the germline V gene. The V end was cut by 6 bases, the J end by 6 bases, with 17 bases between. The CDR3 region has the DNA TGTGCCAGCAGTCTTCGGCGGGCTCTAGCTGAAGCTTTCTTT. It translates to CASSLRRALAEAFF.

This clonotype was recorded many times. V gene TRBV7-8 combines with J gene TRBJ1-5; the match to TRBD1 covers 9 bases. Trimming cost V 2 bases and J 0 bases; bases outside gene matches: 2. The length of the CDR3 is 16 residues. Germline CDR1 is SGHVS and CDR2 is FQNEAQ. This CDR3 is CASSLKQGASNQPQHF. The CDR3 coding sequence is TGTGCCAGCAGCTTAAAACAGGGGGCTAGCAATCAGCCCCAGCATTTT.

This clonotype was seen only a few times. DNA for the CDR3: TGTGCCAGCAGCGCGAGCGTGGCAGTTAGCAATCAGCCCCAGCATTTT. Protein sequence: CASSASVAVSNQPQHF. V and J are TRBV5-5 and TRBJ1-5; D unclear. Germline CDR1 and CDR2: SGHKS and YYEKEE (reference sequence). V was trimmed by 4 bases and J by 0 bases, leaving 14 bases between them. This CDR3 comprises 16 residues. The full variable domain, completed using reference TRBV5-5 and TRBJ1-5, is DAGVTQSPTHLIKTRGQQVTLRCSPISGHKSVSWYQQVLGQGPQFIFQYYEKEERGRGNFPDRFSARQFPNYSSELNVNALLLGDSALYLCASSASVAVSNQPQHFGDGTRLSIL.

V gene TRBV19 combines with J gene TRBJ1-2; 10 bases map to TRBD1. Germline V gene lookup returns CDR1 LNHDA and CDR2 SQIVND (reference sequence). The CDR3 is made up of 15 amino acids. Unmatched junction bases numbered 9, after V lost 5 bases and J lost 6 bases. The CDR3 DNA reads TGTGCCAGTAGTCCGACCGGGACAGGGGTTCATGGCTACACCTTC. This translates into CASSPTGTGVHGYTF.

The chain links TRBV6-4 to TRBJ2-2; D not resolved. Germline CDR1 is MRHNA and CDR2 is SNTAGT. This CDR3 has 15 residues. Between the trimmed V and J ends, which lost 0 bases and 2 bases, there was a span of 7 bases. The CDR3 loop reads CASSDSPTNTGELFF. CDR3 coding DNA: TGTGCCAGCAGTGACTCGCCCACAAACACCGGGGAGCTGTTTTTT.